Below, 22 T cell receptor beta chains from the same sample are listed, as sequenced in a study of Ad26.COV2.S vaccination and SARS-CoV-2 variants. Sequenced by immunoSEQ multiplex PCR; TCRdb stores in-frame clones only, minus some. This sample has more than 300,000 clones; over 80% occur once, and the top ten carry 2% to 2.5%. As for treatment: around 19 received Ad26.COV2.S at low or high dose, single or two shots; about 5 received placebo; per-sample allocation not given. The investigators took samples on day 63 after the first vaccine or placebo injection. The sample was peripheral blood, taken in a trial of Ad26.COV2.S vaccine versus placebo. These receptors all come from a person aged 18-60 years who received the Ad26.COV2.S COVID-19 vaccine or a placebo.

The CDR3 DNA reads as TGTGCCAGCAGTTACGGGGCGAGCGGGGAGCTGTTTTTT. It translates to CASSYGASGELFF. The chain links TRBV6-6 to TRBJ2-2; perhaps TRBD1 as D (5 bases). This CDR3 region has 13 residues. V was shortened by 2 bases and J by 7 bases, with 8 bases between the two germline ends. CDR1 is MNHNY and CDR2 is SVGAGI in the germline V gene (reference sequence).

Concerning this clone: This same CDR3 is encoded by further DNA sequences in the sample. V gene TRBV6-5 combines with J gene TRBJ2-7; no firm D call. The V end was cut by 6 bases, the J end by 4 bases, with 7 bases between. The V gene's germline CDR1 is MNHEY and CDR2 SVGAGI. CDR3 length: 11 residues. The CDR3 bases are TGTGCCAGCAGCCTGGGTTACGAGCAGTACTTC. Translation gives CASSLGYEQYF.

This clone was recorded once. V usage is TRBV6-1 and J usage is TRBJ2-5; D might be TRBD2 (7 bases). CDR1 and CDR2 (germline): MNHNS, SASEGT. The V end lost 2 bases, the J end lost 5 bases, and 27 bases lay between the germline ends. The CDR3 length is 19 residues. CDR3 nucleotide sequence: TGTGCCAGCAGTGAATTGGGCCCCTCGGCGGGGGCCACAGAGGAGACCCAGTACTTC. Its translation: CASSELGPSAGATEETQYF.

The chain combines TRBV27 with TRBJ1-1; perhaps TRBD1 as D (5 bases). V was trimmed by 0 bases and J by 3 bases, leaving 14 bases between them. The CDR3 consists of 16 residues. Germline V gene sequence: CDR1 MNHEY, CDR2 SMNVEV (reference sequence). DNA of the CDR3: TGTGCCAGCAGTTTATCTCGGGGGTTAGGGGACACTGAAGCTTTCTTT. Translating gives CASSLSRGLGDTEAFF.

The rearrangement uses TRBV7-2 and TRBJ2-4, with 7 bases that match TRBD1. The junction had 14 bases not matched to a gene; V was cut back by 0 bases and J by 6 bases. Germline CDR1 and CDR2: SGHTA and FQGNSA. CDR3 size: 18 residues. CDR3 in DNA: TGTGCCAGCAGCTTAGCAGGGCAGGGGGTAGGGGCGGGAAACATTCAGTACTTC. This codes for CASSLAGQGVGAGNIQYF.

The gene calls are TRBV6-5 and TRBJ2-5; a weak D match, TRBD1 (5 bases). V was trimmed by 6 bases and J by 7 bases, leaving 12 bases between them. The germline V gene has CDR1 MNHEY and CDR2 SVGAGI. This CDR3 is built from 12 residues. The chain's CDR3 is CASSPTRGTQYF. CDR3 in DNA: TGTGCCAGCAGCCCGACAAGGGGGACCCAGTACTTC.

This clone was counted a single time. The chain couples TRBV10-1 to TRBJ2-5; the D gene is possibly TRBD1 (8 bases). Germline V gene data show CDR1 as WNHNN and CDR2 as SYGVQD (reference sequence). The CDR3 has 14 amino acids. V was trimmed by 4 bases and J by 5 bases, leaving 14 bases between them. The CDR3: CASSGTGGEETQYF. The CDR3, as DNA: TGCGCCAGCAGTGGAACAGGGGGGGAGGAGACCCAGTACTTC.

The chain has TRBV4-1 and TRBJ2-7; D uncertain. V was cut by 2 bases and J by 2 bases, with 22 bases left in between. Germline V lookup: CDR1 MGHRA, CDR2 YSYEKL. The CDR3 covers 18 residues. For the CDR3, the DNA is TGCGCCAGCAGCCAAAGGTGGAATCAGGATAGATTAACCTACGAGCAGTACTTC. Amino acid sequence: CASSQRWNQDRLTYEQYF.

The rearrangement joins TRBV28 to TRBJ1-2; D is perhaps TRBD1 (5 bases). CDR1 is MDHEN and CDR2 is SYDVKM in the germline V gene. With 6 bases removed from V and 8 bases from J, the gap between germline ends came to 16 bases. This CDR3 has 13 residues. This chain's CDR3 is CASRDTLGEGYTF. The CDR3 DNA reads TGTGCCAGCAGGGATACACTGGGGGAAGGCTACACCTTC.

This CDR3 is CASSLADSSNQPQHF. CDR3 DNA: TGCGCCAGCAGCTTGGCCGACAGCAGCAATCAGCCCCAGCATTTT. The chain joins TRBV5-1 to TRBJ1-5, with D possibly TRBD1 on 5 matching bases. The ends were cut back, 0 bases at V and 1 base at J, with 8 bases in the middle. Looked up from germline, CDR1 is SGHRS and CDR2 is YFSETQ. CDR3 length: 15 residues.

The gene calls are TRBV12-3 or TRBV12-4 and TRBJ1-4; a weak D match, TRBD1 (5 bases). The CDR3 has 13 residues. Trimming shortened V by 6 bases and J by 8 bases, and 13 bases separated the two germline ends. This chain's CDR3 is CASRPVRDEKLFF. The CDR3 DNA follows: TGTGCCAGCAGGCCTGTACGGGACGAAAAACTGTTTTTT.

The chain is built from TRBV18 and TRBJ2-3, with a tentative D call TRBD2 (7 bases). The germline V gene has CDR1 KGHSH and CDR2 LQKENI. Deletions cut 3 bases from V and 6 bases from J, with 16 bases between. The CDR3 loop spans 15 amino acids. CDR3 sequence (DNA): TGTGCCAGCTCACCTCTGGGGGGGGCGGAGGATACGCAGTATTTT. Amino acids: CASSPLGGAEDTQYF.

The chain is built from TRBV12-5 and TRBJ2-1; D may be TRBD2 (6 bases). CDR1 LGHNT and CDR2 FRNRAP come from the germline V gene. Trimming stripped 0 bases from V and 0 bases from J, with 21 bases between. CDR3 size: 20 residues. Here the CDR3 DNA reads TGTGCTAGTGGTTTGGTAAGGGACGGGGAACTAGCATACTCCTACAATGAGCAGTTCTTC. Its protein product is CASGLVRDGELAYSYNEQFF.

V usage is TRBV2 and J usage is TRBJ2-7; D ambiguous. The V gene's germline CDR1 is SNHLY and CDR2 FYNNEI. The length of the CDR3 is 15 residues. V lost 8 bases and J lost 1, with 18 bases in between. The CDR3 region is CASSGWAGASYEQYF. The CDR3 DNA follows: TGTGCCAGCTCTGGTTGGGCCGGCGCTTCCTACGAGCAGTACTTC. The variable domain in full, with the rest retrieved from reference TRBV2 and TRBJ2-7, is EPEVTQTPSHQVTQMGQEVILRCVPISNHLYFYWYRQILGQKVEFLVSFYNNEISEKSEIFDDQFSVERPDGSNFTLKIRSTKLEDSAMYFCASSGWAGASYEQYFGPGTRLTVT.

The CDR3 reads CASSLLGGTYNEQFF. Here the CDR3 DNA reads TGTGCCAGCAGCCTTTTGGGGGGGACTTACAATGAGCAGTTCTTC. J is TRBJ2-1 and V is TRBV6-5; TRBD2 aligns across 7 bases. Germline loops: CDR1 MNHEY, CDR2 SVGAGI. The J segment lost 4 bases and the V segment lost 6 bases, leaving 9 bases of the junction unmatched. The CDR3 runs 15 residues.

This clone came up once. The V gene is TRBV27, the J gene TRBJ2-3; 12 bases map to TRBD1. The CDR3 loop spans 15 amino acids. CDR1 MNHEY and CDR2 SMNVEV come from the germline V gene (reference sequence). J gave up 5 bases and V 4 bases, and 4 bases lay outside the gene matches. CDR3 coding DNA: TGTGCCAGCAGTTCCGGGACAGGGGGCTTAGATACGCAGTATTTT. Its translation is CASSSGTGGLDTQYF.

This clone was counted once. The CDR3 region is CASSSGPEETQYF. For the CDR3, the DNA is TGCGCCAGCAGCTCCGGGCCCGAGGAGACCCAGTACTTC. The chain combines TRBV5-1 with TRBJ2-5; D is uncertain. Germline assignment: CDR1 SGHRS and CDR2 YFSETQ. The ends were cut back, 3 bases at V and 5 bases at J, with 11 bases in the middle. The CDR3 is made up of 13 amino acids. The entire variable domain, with the rest obtained from reference TRBV5-1 and TRBJ2-5, is as follows: KAGVTQTPRYLIKTRGQQVTLSCSPISGHRSVSWYQQTPGQGLQFLFEYFSETQRNKGNFPGRFSGRQFSNSRSEMNVSTLELGDSALYLCASSSGPEETQYFGPGTRLLVL.

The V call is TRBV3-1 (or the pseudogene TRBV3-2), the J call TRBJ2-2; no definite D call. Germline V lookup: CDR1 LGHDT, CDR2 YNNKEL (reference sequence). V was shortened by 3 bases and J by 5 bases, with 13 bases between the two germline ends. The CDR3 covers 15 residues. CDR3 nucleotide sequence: TGTGCCAGCAGCCAGGACCCTTCGTGGACCGGGGAGCTGTTTTTT. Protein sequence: CASSQDPSWTGELFF.

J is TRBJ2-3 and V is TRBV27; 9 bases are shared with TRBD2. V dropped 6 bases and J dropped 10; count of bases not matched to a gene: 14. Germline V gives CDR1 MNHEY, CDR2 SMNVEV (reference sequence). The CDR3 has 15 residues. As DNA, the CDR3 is TGTGCCAGCAGGGCGGGGGGGGCGAATATAGTTCCGCAGTATTTT. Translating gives CASRAGGANIVPQYF.

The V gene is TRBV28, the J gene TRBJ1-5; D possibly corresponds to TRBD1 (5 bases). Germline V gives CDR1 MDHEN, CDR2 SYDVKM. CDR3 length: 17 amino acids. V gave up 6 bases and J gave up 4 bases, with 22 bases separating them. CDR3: CASRPSGWGSRNQPQHF. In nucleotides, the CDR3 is TGTGCCAGCAGACCCTCAGGATGGGGGTCGCGGAATCAGCCCCAGCATTTT.

Here the CDR3 reads CAISDKGYEQYF. CDR3 nucleotides: TGTGCCATCAGTGATAAGGGCTACGAGCAGTACTTC. The chain uses TRBV10-3 and TRBJ2-7; D not resolved. Trimming removed 3 bases from V and 3 bases from J, with 6 bases in between. CDR1 and CDR2 (germline): ENHRY, SYGVKD. The CDR3 is 12 residues long.

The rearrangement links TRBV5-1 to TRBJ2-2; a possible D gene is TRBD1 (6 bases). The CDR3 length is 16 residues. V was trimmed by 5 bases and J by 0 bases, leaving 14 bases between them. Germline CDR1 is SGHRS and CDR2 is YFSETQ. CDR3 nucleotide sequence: TGCGCCAGCAGGCCGGGACATACCGCGAACACCGGGGAGCTGTTTTTT. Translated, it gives CASRPGHTANTGELFF.